Listed here are 15 T cell receptor beta chains from one sample, sequenced in a study of OX40 agonist ivuxolimab in advanced cancers. Repertoires were generated with immunoSEQ multiplex PCR, while TCRdb's copy carries only in-frame clones and drops some. The data contain roughly 71,000 clones, roughly 84% of them singletons. Source: CD4+ or CD8+ T cells sorted from blood, taken in a trial of the OX40 agonist ivuxolimab. These TCRs come from an adult with an advanced solid tumor such as melanoma, head and neck, liver or kidney cancer.

The V and J genes are TRBV10-3 and TRBJ1-5; no clear D gene. With 3 bases removed from V and 5 bases from J, the gap between germline ends came to 11 bases. Germline lookup yields CDR1 ENHRY and CDR2 SYGVKD. The length of the CDR3 is 14 residues. CDR3 protein: CAISEVSIHQPQHF. The CDR3 region has the DNA TGTGCCATCAGTGAAGTCTCTATCCATCAGCCCCAGCATTTT.

This clone has a single count. The chain employs TRBV6-5 and TRBJ2-1, with 10 bases fitting TRBD2. Looked up from germline, CDR1 is MNHEY and CDR2 is SVGAGI. CDR3 length: 15 amino acids. Trimming removed 8 bases from V and 7 bases from J; junction bases left unmatched: 11. In nucleotides, the CDR3 is TGTGCCAGCGGTAAACTAGCGGGATACCGGAATGAGCAGTTCTTC. Translated: CASGKLAGYRNEQFF.

This chain uses TRBV18 with TRBJ1-2; a possible D gene is TRBD1 (6 bases). Germline V gene sequence: CDR1 KGHSH, CDR2 LQKENI. Trimming took 4 bases from V and 0 from J, leaving 18 bases between them. The CDR3 consists of 17 residues. CDR3 loop: CASSLNVPQGANYGYTF. The CDR3 DNA follows: TGTGCCAGCTCACTTAACGTTCCACAGGGAGCTAACTATGGCTACACCTTC.

Concerning this clone: Other DNA sequences in the sample encode the same CDR3. The gene calls are TRBV7-2 and TRBJ2-2; D not resolved. This CDR3 is built from 15 residues. V was clipped by 0 bases and J by 1 base, with 6 bases between them. The V gene's germline CDR1 is SGHTA and CDR2 FQGNSA. CDR3 sequence (DNA): TGTGCCAGCAGCTTAGCACAGAGGAACACCGGGGAGCTGTTTTTT. Translation: CASSLAQRNTGELFF.

V is TRBV28 and J is TRBJ2-1; 8 nucleotides agree with TRBD2. This CDR3 is 15 amino acids long. Germline CDR1 is MDHEN and CDR2 is SYDVKM. V lost 3 bases to trimming and J lost 6 bases; unmatched junction nucleotides: 7. CDR3 nucleotides: TGTGCCAGCAGTTTTCCGGGAGGGGCTGGCAATGAGCAGTTCTTC. Amino acid sequence: CASSFPGGAGNEQFF. The full variable domain, its missing parts supplied by reference TRBV28 and TRBJ2-1, is DVKVTQSSRYLVKRTGEKVFLECVQDMDHENMFWYRQDPGLGLRLIYFSYDVKMKEKGDIPEGYSVSREKKERFSLILESASTNQTSMYLCASSFPGGAGNEQFFGPGTRLTVL.

This clone was observed a single time. V and J are TRBV2 and TRBJ2-2; a weak D match, TRBD2 (5 bases). Germline assignment: CDR1 SNHLY and CDR2 FYNNEI. The V end was cut by 4 bases, the J end by 11 bases, with 17 bases between. CDR3 size: 14 residues. In DNA, the CDR3 is TGTGCCAGCAGTGGTAGTGGACTCGTCGGAGAGCTGTTTTTT. Its translation is CASSGSGLVGELFF.

A remark on this clone: Other DNA sequences in the sample encode the same CDR3. The V gene is TRBV5-1, the J gene TRBJ2-5; TRBD1 aligns across 11 bases. The CDR3 contains 15 residues. Trimming took 4 bases from V and 5 from J; bases not matched to a gene: 7. Germline V gives CDR1 SGHRS, CDR2 YFSETQ. The CDR3 here is CASSPGQGARETQYF. Written as DNA, the CDR3 is TGCGCCAGCAGCCCCGGACAGGGGGCAAGGGAGACCCAGTACTTC.

Note on this clone: The CDR3 does not close with the conserved phenylalanine or tryptophan, likely indicating a read error. The chain recombines TRBV6-6 with TRBJ1-2, with D perhaps TRBD1 (5 bases). Germline V gene sequence: CDR1 MNHNY, CDR2 SVGAGI (reference sequence). The CDR3 covers 15 residues. Between the trimmed V and J ends, which lost 0 bases and 8 bases, there was a span of 16 bases. The CDR3 loop is CASSYSGDGFRGYTL. CDR3 sequence (DNA): TGTGCCAGCAGTTACTCGGGGGACGGATTTCGAGGCTACACCCTC.

This clone was seen more than once but under ten times. The rearrangement links TRBV9 to TRBJ2-2, with 8 positions matching TRBD2. CDR3 length: 18 residues. Germline loops: CDR1 SGDLS, CDR2 YYNGEE. After removal of 3 bases from V and 4 bases from J, the junction contained 14 bases not matched to a gene. The CDR3 DNA sequence: TGTGCCAGCAGCGGCCCCTGGATAGCGGGAACGGGCACCGGGGAGCTGTTTTTT. It is translated as CASSGPWIAGTGTGELFF.

This clone was recorded at least ten times. One end of the junction is discordant with germline, which a read error may explain. The V and J genes are TRBV29-1 and TRBJ2-5, with TRBD2 identical over 13 bases. Germline V gene sequence: CDR1 SQVTM, CDR2 ANQGSEA. This CDR3 has 16 amino acids. CDR3 DNA sequence: TGCAGCTTTGAGAAACCGACTAGCGGGAGGTTCCGGACCCAGTACTTC. It translates to CSFEKPTSGRFRTQYF. Based on the CDR3 plus reference TRBV29-1 and TRBJ2-5, the full variable domain is SAVISQKPSRDICQRGTSLTIQCQVDSQVTMMFWYRQQPGQSLTLIATANQGSEATYESGFVIDKFPISRPNLTFSTLTVSNMSPEDSSIYLCSFEKPTSGRFRTQYFGPGTRLLVL.

The V and J genes are TRBV5-1 and TRBJ2-1; TRBD1 aligns across 10 bases. This CDR3 is 15 amino acids long. Germline trimming cut 6 bases from V and 3 bases from J; bases unmatched to any gene: 6. From germline, CDR1 is SGHRS and CDR2 YFSETQ. The CDR3 sequence: CASTTTGGVYNEQFF. CDR3 DNA: TGCGCCAGCACCACGACAGGGGGCGTCTACAATGAGCAGTTCTTC.

This rearrangement joins TRBV2 to TRBJ2-5; no reliable D call. The V gene lost 4 bases and the J gene lost 4 bases, with 7 bases spanning the gap. Germline values: CDR1 SNHLY, CDR2 FYNNEI. CDR3 length: 12 amino acids. CDR3 in DNA: TGTGCCAGCAGTGTATGGGCAGAGACCCAGTACTTC. Protein product: CASSVWAETQYF.

This chain joins TRBV2 and TRBJ2-2, with D hard to call. This CDR3 is built from 11 residues. The germline V gene has CDR1 SNHLY and CDR2 FYNNEI. The V gene lost 2 bases and the J gene lost 16 bases, with 11 bases spanning the gap. In DNA, the CDR3 is TGTGCCAGCAGTGAACGGACCACCCGGTTTTTT. It yields the protein CASSERTTRFF. Based on the CDR3 plus reference TRBV2 and TRBJ2-2, the full variable domain is EPEVTQTPSHQVTQMGQEVILRCVPISNHLYFYWYRQILGQKVEFLVSFYNNEISEKSEIFDDQFSVERPDGSNFTLKIRSTKLEDSAMYFCASSERTTRFFGEGSRLTVL.

This chain joins TRBV19 and TRBJ2-7, with D unresolved. Per the germline V gene, CDR1 is LNHDA and CDR2 is SQIVND (reference sequence). Trimming pared 6 bases from V and 6 bases from J, leaving 12 bases between. This CDR3 comprises 12 residues. The CDR3 reads CASRTGNGEQYF. The CDR3 DNA reads TGTGCCAGTAGGACGGGTAACGGCGAGCAGTACTTC.

Details on this clone: The sample carries other DNA sequences with the same CDR3. J is TRBJ1-1 and V is TRBV7-9; no definite D call. Germline CDR1 and CDR2: SEHNR and FQNEAQ (reference sequence). The CDR3 has 14 residues. Deletions cut 2 bases from V and 0 bases from J, with 7 bases between. The DNA of the CDR3 is TGTGCCAGCAGCTTATCTCGGCTGAACACTGAAGCTTTCTTT. Its protein product is CASSLSRLNTEAFF.